These 4 T cell receptor beta chains were all obtained from the same sample, sequenced in a study of blood T cell repertoires in COVID-19 (dated by TCRdb to 2018 to 2021). The library was built by means of the immunoSEQ multiplex PCR assay. Here the immuneACCESS table is served through TCRdb, limited to in-frame sequences with V and J called. Missing clones are a known gap in these copies; in checked studies unresolved V genes cover under half, and the rest lacks a known reason. Across this sample there are a few hundred thousand clones, with 90% seen only once. Of the sample, about 1.7% falls within the top ten clones. Material: PBMCs or T cells enriched from blood (not recorded which). The source is a woman under 30 with acute COVID-19.

CDR3 residues: CASSSDRVKSPLHF. CDR3 in DNA: TGTGCCAGCAGCTCGGACAGGGTCAAATCACCCCTCCACTTT. V usage is TRBV7-8 and J usage is TRBJ1-6; 8 bases are a match to TRBD1. The CDR3 consists of 14 residues. The V and J ends lost 4 bases and 10 bases, in that order; junction bases with no gene match: 6. Germline V gene lookup returns CDR1 SGHVS and CDR2 FQNEAQ.

The CDR3: CASSQSTANTEAFF. The DNA for the CDR3 is TGTGCCAGCAGCCAAAGTACAGCGAACACTGAAGCTTTCTTT. This chain connects TRBV4-2 to TRBJ1-1; D call uncertain. Germline V CDR1 and CDR2: LGHNA, YNFKEQ. V was cut by 2 bases and J by 1 base, with 8 bases left in between. The CDR3 is 14 amino acids.

The rearrangement uses TRBV18 and TRBJ2-5, with TRBD2 matching 9 bases. Germline CDR1 and CDR2: KGHSH and LQKENI. Trimming removed 0 bases from V and 2 bases from J; junction bases left unmatched: 4. The CDR3 loop spans 16 amino acids. The DNA of the CDR3 is TGTGCCAGCTCACCACCGTGGACTAGCGAACAAGAGACCCAGTACTTC. Translation: CASSPPWTSEQETQYF.

V and J are TRBV4-1 and TRBJ2-3; 7 bases match TRBD2. CDR1 is MGHRA, CDR2 YSYEKL, per germline. The junction had 7 bases not matched to a gene; V was cut back by 0 bases and J by 1 base. The CDR3 loop spans 17 amino acids. CDR3 in amino acids: CASSQEAAGAGTDTQYF. In nucleotides, the CDR3 is TGCGCCAGCAGCCAAGAGGCGGCGGGAGCAGGCACAGATACGCAGTATTTT.